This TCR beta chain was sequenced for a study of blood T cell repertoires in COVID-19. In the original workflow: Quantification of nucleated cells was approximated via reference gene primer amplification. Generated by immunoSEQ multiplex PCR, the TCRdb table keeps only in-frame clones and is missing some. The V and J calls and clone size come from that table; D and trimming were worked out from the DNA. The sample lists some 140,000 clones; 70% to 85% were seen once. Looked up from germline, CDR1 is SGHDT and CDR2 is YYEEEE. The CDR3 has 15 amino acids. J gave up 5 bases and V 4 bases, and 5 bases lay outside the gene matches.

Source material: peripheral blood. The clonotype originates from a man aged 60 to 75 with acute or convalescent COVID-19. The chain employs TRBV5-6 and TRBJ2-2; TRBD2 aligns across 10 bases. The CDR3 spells CASSRDSGRTGELFF. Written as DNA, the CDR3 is TGTGCCAGCAGCCGAGATAGCGGGAGGACCGGGGAGCTGTTTTTT. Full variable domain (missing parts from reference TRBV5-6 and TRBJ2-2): DAGVTQSPTHLIKTRGQQVTLRCSPKSGHDTVSWYQQALGQGPQFIFQYYEEEERQRGNFPDRFSGHQFPNYSSELNVNALLLGDSALYLCASSRDSGRTGELFFGEGSRLTVL.